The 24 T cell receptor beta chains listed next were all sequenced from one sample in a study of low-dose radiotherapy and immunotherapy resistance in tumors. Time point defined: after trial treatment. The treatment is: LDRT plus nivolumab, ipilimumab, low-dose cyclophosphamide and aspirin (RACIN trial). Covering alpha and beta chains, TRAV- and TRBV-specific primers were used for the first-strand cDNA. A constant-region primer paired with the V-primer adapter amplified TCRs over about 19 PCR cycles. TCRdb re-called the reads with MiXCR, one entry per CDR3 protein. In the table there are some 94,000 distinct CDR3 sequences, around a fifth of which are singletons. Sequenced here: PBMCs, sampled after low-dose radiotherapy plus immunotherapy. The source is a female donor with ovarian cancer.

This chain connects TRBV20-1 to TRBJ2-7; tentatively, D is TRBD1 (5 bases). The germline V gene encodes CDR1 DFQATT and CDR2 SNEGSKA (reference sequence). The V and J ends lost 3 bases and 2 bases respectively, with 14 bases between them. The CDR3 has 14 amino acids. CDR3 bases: TGCAGTGCTAGGAACCCGGACAACACCTACGAGCAGTACTTC. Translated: CSARNPDNTYEQYF.

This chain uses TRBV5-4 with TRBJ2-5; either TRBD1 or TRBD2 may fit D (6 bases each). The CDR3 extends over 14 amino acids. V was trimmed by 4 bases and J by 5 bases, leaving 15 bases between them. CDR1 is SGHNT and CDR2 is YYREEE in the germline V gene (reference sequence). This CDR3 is CASSPGGILETQYF. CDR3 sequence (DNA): TGTGCCAGCAGCCCCGGGGGCATCCTCGAGACCCAGTACTTC.

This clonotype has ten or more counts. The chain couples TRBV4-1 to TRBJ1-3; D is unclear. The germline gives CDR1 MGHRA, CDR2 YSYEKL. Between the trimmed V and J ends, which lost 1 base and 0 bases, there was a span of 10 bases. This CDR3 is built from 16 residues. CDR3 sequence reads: CASSQARADSGNTIYF. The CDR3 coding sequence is TGCGCCAGCAGCCAAGCTCGGGCCGACTCTGGAAACACCATATATTTT.

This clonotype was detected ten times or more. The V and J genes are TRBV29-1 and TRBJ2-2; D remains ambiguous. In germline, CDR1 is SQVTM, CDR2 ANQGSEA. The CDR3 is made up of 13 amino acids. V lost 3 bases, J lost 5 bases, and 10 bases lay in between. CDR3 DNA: TGCAGCGTTGATGAGGTAGCAACCGGGGAGCTGTTTTTT. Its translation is CSVDEVATGELFF.

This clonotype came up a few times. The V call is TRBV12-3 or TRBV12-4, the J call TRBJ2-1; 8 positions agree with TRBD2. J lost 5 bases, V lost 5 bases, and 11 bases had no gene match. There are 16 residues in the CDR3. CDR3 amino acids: CASSVGPGLVDNEQFF. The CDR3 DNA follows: TGTGCCAGCAGTGTCGGTCCGGGACTAGTTGACAATGAGCAGTTCTTC.

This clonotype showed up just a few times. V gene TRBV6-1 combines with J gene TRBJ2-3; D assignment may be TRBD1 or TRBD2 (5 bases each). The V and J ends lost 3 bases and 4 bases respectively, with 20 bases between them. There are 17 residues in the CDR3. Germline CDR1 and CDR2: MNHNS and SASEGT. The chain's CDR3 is CASSDLLGVLAADTQYF. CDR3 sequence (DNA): TGTGCCAGCAGTGATTTACTGGGGGTTCTAGCAGCAGATACGCAGTATTTT.

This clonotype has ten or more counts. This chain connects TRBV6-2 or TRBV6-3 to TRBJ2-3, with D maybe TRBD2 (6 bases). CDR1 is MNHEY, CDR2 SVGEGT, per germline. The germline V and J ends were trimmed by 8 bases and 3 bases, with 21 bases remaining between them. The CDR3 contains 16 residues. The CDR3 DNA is TGTGCCAGCGCCTTCCAGGGACTCTTCTCAACAGATACGCAGTATTTT. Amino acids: CASAFQGLFSTDTQYF.

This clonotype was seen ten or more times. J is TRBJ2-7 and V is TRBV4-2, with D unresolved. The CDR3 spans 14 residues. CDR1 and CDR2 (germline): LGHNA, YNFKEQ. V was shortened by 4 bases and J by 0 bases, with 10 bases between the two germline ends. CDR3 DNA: TGTGCCAGCAGCCTCCGGCCCGACTCCTACGAGCAGTACTTC. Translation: CASSLRPDSYEQYF.

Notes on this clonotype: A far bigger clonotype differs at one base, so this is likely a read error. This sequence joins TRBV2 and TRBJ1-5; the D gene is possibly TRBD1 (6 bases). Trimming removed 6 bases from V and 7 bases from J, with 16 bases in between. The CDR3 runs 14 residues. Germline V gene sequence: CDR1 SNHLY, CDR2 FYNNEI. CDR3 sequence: CASRATGKSQPQHF. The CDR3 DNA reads TGTGCCAGCAGGGCAACAGGGAAGAGCCAGCCCCAGCATTTT. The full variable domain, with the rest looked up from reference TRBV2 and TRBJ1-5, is EPEVTQTPSHQVTQMGQEVILRCVPISNHLYFYWYRQILGQKVEFLVSFYNNEISEKSEIFDDQFSVERPDGSNFTLKIRSTKLEDSAMYFCASRATGKSQPQHFGDGTRLSIL.

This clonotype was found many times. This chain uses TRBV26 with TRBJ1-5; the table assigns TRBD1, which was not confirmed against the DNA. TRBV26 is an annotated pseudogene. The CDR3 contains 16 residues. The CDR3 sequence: CASSSTGTGINQPQHF. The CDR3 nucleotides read TGTGCCAGCAGCTCCACCGGGACAGGGATCAATCAGCCCCAGCATTTT.

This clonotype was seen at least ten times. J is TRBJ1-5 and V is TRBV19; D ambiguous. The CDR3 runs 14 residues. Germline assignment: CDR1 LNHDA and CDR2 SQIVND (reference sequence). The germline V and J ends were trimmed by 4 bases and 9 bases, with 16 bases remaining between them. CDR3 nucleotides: TGTGCCAGTAGTAAGGACTCGGGCTGGTGGCCCCAGCATTTT. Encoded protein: CASSKDSGWWPQHF.

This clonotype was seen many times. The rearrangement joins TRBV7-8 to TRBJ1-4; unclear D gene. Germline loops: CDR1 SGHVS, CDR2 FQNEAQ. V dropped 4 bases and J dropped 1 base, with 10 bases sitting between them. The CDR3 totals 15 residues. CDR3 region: CASSSTWGTNEKLFF. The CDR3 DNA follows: TGTGCCAGCAGCTCAACGTGGGGAACTAATGAAAAACTGTTTTTT.

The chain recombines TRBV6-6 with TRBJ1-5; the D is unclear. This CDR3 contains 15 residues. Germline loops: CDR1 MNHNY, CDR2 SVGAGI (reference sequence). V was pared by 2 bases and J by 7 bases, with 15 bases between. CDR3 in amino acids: CASSYLPDLGQPQHF. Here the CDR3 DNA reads TGTGCCAGCAGTTACCTCCCAGACCTGGGGCAGCCCCAGCATTTT.

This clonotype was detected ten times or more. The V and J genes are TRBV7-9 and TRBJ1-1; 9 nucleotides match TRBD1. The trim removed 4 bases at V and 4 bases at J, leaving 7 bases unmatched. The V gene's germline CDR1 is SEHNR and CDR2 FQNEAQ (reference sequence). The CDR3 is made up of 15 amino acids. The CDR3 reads CASSSPGQGGTEAFF. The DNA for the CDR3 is TGTGCCAGCAGCTCCCCGGGACAGGGCGGCACTGAAGCTTTCTTT.

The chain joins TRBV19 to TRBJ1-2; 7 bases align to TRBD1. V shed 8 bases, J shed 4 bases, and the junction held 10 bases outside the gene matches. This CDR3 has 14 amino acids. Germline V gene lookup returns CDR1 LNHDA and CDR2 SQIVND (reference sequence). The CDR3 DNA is TGTGCCAGTGGAGGGGACAGAGTCTTCTATGGCTACACCTTC. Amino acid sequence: CASGGDRVFYGYTF.

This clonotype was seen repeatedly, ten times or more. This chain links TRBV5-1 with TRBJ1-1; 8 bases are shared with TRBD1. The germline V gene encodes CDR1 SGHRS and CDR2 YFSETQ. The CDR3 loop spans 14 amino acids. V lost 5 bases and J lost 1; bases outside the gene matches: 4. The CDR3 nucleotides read TGCGCCAGCAGGAGGGGACAGGCGAACACTGAAGCTTTCTTT. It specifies CASRRGQANTEAFF.

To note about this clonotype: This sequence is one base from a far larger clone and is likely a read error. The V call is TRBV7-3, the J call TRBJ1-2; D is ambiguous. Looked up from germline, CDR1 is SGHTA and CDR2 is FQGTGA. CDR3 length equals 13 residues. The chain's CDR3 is CANSSRTRYGYTF. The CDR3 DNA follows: TGTGCCAACAGCTCCCGAACGCGGTATGGCTACACCTTC. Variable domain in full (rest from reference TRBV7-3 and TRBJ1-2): GAGVSQTPSNKVTEKGKYVELRCDPISGHTALYWYRQSLGQGPEFLIYFQGTGAADDSGLPNDRFFAVRPEGSVSTLKIQRTERGDSAVYLCANSSRTRYGYTFGSGTRLTVV.

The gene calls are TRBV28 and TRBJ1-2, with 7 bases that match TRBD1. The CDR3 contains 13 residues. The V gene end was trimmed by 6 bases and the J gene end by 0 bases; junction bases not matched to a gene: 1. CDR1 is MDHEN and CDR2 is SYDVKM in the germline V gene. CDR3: CASRQGANYGYTF. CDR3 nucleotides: TGTGCCAGCAGGCAGGGGGCTAACTATGGCTACACCTTC.

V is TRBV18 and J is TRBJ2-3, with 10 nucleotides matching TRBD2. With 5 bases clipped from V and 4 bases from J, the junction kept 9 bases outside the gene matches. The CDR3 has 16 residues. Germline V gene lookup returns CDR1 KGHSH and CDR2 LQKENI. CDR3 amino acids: CASSSGSSGSSDTQYF. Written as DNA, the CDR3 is TGTGCCAGCTCATCGGGATCTAGCGGGAGCTCAGATACGCAGTATTTT.

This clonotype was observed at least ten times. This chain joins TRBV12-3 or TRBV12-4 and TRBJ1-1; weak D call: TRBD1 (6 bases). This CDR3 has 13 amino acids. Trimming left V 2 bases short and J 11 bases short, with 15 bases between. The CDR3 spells CASSLRYGGRAFF. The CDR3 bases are TGTGCCAGCAGTTTACGGTACGGGGGCCGGGCTTTCTTT.

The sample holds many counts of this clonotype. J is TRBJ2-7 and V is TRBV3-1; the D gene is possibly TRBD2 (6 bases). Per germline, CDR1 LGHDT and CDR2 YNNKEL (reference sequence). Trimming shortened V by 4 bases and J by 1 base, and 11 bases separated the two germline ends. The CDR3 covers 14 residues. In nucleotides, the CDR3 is TGTGCCAGCAGCCCCTCTAGCGTTTCCTACGAGCAGTACTTC. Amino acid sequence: CASSPSSVSYEQYF.

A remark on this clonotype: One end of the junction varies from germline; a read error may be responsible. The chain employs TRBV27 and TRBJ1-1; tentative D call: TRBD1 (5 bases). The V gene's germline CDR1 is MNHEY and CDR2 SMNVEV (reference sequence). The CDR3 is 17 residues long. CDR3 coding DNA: TGTGCCAGCAGCTTATCCGGGGCCTTTAAGAGGGACACTGAAGCTTTCTTT. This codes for CASSLSGAFKRDTEAFF.

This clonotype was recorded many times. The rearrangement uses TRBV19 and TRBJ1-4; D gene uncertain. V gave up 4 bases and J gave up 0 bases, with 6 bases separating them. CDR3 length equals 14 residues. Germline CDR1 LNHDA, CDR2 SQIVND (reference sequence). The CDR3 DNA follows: TGTGCCAGTAGTACCGTAGCAACTAATGAAAAACTGTTTTTT. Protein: CASSTVATNEKLFF.

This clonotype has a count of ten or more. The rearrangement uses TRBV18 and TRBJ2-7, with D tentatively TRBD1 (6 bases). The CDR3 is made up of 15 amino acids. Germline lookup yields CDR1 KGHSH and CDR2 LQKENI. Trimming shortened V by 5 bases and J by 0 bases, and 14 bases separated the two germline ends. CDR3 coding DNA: TGTGCCAGCTCATCGGACAGACTTAGCTCCTACGAGCAGTACTTC. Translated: CASSSDRLSSYEQYF.